These T cell receptor beta chains were read from a single sample in a study of cytomegalovirus exposure and HLA in healthy donors. Here immunoSEQ multiplex PCR was the method, and the copy in TCRdb shows in-frame clones only, minus some. The sample consists of some 180,000 clones, around 80% of them appearing once. Sequencing was done on a sample of PBMCs. The source of these receptors is a girl aged 5 to 17 in good health and CMV-seropositive. CDR3s include the opening cysteine and the closing phenylalanine or tryptophan. Each record gives: D gene, clone size, V gene, J gene, CDR3 protein, CDR3 DNA. The D gene is left open where the match is weak. Where a row states a size, it is once, few, many or the class of an expanded clone; other rows omit it.

d_gene: TRBD2; abundance: NA; v_gene: TRBV7-9; j_gene: TRBJ2-1; CDR3aa: CASSAGVGEQFF; CDR3nt: TGTGCCAGCAGCGCGGGGGTAGGTGAGCAGTTCTTC
d_gene: NA; abundance: NA; v_gene: TRBV30; j_gene: TRBJ1-2; CDR3aa: CAWNHRQGHGYTF; CDR3nt: TGTGCCTGGAATCATCGGCAGGGCCATGGCTACACCTTC
d_gene: NA; abundance: NA; v_gene: TRBV5-6; j_gene: TRBJ2-5; CDR3aa: CASSMTNQETQYF; CDR3nt: TGTGCCAGCAGCATGACTAACCAAGAGACCCAGTACTTC
d_gene: TRBD1; abundance: NA; v_gene: TRBV6-5; j_gene: TRBJ1-2; CDR3aa: CASSYRQGGGYTF; CDR3nt: TGTGCCAGCAGTTACCGACAGGGAGGTGGCTACACCTTC
d_gene: NA; abundance: NA; v_gene: TRBV14; j_gene: TRBJ2-1; CDR3aa: CASSSIGGVYNEQFF; CDR3nt: TGTGCCAGCAGCTCAATTGGCGGGGTCTACAATGAGCAGTTCTTC
d_gene: NA; abundance: NA; v_gene: TRBV29-1; j_gene: TRBJ1-4; CDR3aa: CSVIPQGGTATNEKLFF; CDR3nt: TGCAGCGTCATCCCCCAGGGAGGCACCGCAACTAATGAAAAACTGTTTTTT
d_gene: TRBD1; abundance: NA; v_gene: TRBV5-1; j_gene: TRBJ2-7; CDR3aa: CASSLGGQGGYEQYF; CDR3nt: TGCGCCAGCAGCTTGGGGGGACAGGGGGGCTACGAGCAGTACTTC
d_gene: NA; abundance: NA; v_gene: TRBV7-8; j_gene: TRBJ1-1; CDR3aa: CASSLGTYAEAFF; CDR3nt: TGTGCCAGCAGCCTAGGGACATATGCTGAAGCTTTCTTT
d_gene: TRBD1; abundance: once; v_gene: TRBV7-9; j_gene: TRBJ1-2; CDR3aa: CASSTGGTDLYGYTF; CDR3nt: TGTGCCAGCAGTACTGGCGGGACAGACCTCTATGGCTACACCTTC
d_gene: NA; abundance: once; v_gene: TRBV18; j_gene: TRBJ1-5; CDR3aa: CASSPPGGVRQPQHF; CDR3nt: TGTGCCAGCTCACCACCGGGAGGGGTCAGGCAGCCCCAGCATTTT
d_gene: TRBD1; abundance: NA; v_gene: TRBV10-3; j_gene: TRBJ1-5; CDR3aa: CAIRPGGGDQPQHF; CDR3nt: TGTGCCATCAGGCCAGGGGGCGGGGATCAGCCCCAGCATTTT
d_gene: TRBD2; abundance: NA; v_gene: TRBV5-1; j_gene: TRBJ2-1; CDR3aa: CASSSSSGHYNEQFF; CDR3nt: TGCGCCAGCAGCTCATCTAGCGGTCACTACAATGAGCAGTTCTTC
d_gene: NA; abundance: NA; v_gene: TRBV19; j_gene: TRBJ1-3; CDR3aa: CASSMSASGNTIYF; CDR3nt: TGTGCCAGTAGTATGTCAGCGTCTGGAAACACCATATATTTT
d_gene: NA; abundance: NA; v_gene: TRBV5-1; j_gene: TRBJ2-3; CDR3aa: CASTRDTSTDTQYF; CDR3nt: TGCGCCAGCACCCGGGACACTAGCACAGATACGCAGTATTTT
d_gene: TRBD2; abundance: NA; v_gene: TRBV11-3; j_gene: TRBJ2-1; CDR3aa: CASSDGRGGEQFF; CDR3nt: TGTGCCAGCAGTGACGGGCGGGGGGGTGAGCAGTTCTTC
d_gene: NA; abundance: NA; v_gene: TRBV4-3; j_gene: TRBJ2-1; CDR3aa: CASSQDAESSYNEQFF; CDR3nt: TGCGCCAGCAGCCAAGACGCGGAGAGCTCCTACAATGAGCAGTTCTTC
d_gene: NA; abundance: once; v_gene: TRBV20-1; j_gene: TRBJ2-1; CDR3aa: CSARSPNEQFF; CDR3nt: TGCAGTGCGAGGAGTCCGAATGAGCAGTTCTTC
d_gene: NA; abundance: NA; v_gene: TRBV29-1; j_gene: TRBJ1-1; CDR3aa: CSVEKGLNTEAFF; CDR3nt: TGCAGCGTTGAAAAGGGGTTGAACACTGAAGCTTTCTTT
d_gene: TRBD2; abundance: NA; v_gene: TRBV4-2; j_gene: TRBJ2-4; CDR3aa: CASSPGTSGKIQYF; CDR3nt: TGTGCCAGCAGCCCAGGGACTAGCGGGAAGATTCAGTACTTC
d_gene: NA; abundance: NA; v_gene: TRBV9; j_gene: TRBJ2-1; CDR3aa: CASSIRGDQSYNEQFF; CDR3nt: TGTGCCAGCAGCATCAGGGGGGACCAATCCTACAATGAGCAGTTCTTC
d_gene: TRBD1; abundance: NA; v_gene: TRBV5-6; j_gene: TRBJ1-2; CDR3aa: CASSPGQSYGYTF; CDR3nt: TGTGCCAGCAGCCCGGGACAGTCCTATGGCTACACCTTC
d_gene: TRBD2; abundance: NA; v_gene: TRBV19; j_gene: TRBJ2-3; CDR3aa: CASSLLAGGTDTQYF; CDR3nt: TGTGCCAGTAGTTTACTAGCGGGAGGGACAGATACGCAGTATTTT
d_gene: NA; abundance: NA; v_gene: TRBV19; j_gene: TRBJ1-1; CDR3aa: CASSILDSLNTEAFF; CDR3nt: TGTGCCAGTAGTATATTGGACAGTCTGAACACTGAAGCTTTCTTT
d_gene: TRBD2; abundance: NA; v_gene: TRBV28; j_gene: TRBJ2-1; CDR3aa: CASSPGLAGANEQFF; CDR3nt: TGTGCCAGCAGCCCGGGACTAGCGGGAGCTAATGAGCAGTTCTTC
d_gene: TRBD1; abundance: NA; v_gene: TRBV5-8; j_gene: TRBJ2-7; CDR3aa: CASSQGTALTDEQYF; CDR3nt: TGTGCCAGCAGTCAGGGGACAGCCCTAACGGACGAGCAGTACTTC
d_gene: NA; abundance: NA; v_gene: TRBV2; j_gene: TRBJ2-7; CDR3aa: CASRRSGNEQYF; CDR3nt: TGTGCCAGCCGCAGATCGGGGAACGAGCAGTACTTC
d_gene: TRBD1; abundance: NA; v_gene: TRBV9; j_gene: TRBJ2-7; CDR3aa: CASSVSGTDYEQYF; CDR3nt: TGTGCCAGCAGCGTATCCGGGACAGACTACGAGCAGTACTTC
d_gene: NA; abundance: NA; v_gene: TRBV5-4; j_gene: TRBJ1-1; CDR3aa: CASSLDFPQGKAFF; CDR3nt: TGTGCCAGCAGCTTAGATTTCCCCCAGGGGAAAGCTTTCTTT
d_gene: TRBD2; abundance: NA; v_gene: TRBV7-9; j_gene: TRBJ2-7; CDR3aa: CASSFLAGSSYEQYF; CDR3nt: TGTGCCAGCAGCTTTTTAGCGGGGAGCTCCTACGAGCAGTACTTC
d_gene: TRBD2; abundance: NA; v_gene: TRBV30; j_gene: TRBJ2-7; CDR3aa: CAWSPGGVSYEQYF; CDR3nt: TGTGCCTGGAGTCCGGGGGGGGTGTCCTACGAGCAGTACTTC
d_gene: NA; abundance: NA; v_gene: TRBV5-1; j_gene: TRBJ1-4; CDR3aa: CASSLVNSGYEKLFF; CDR3nt: TGCGCCAGCAGCTTGGTGAACTCAGGGTATGAAAAACTGTTTTTT
d_gene: NA; abundance: once; v_gene: TRBV19; j_gene: TRBJ1-5; CDR3aa: CASSIVPTQPQHF; CDR3nt: TGTGCCAGTAGTATAGTCCCAACACAGCCCCAGCATTTT
d_gene: NA; abundance: NA; v_gene: TRBV27; j_gene: TRBJ2-1; CDR3aa: CASSFLQADNEQFF; CDR3nt: TGTGCCAGCAGTTTTTTACAGGCGGACAATGAGCAGTTCTTC
d_gene: TRBD2; abundance: NA; v_gene: TRBV29-1; j_gene: TRBJ2-1; CDR3aa: CSVKRTSGTHYNEQFF; CDR3nt: TGCAGCGTCAAACGGACTAGCGGGACCCACTACAATGAGCAGTTCTTC
d_gene: TRBD1; abundance: NA; v_gene: TRBV5-6; j_gene: TRBJ2-2; CDR3aa: CASSAGQGGAGELFF; CDR3nt: TGTGCCAGCAGCGCGGGACAGGGAGGTGCCGGGGAGCTGTTTTTT
d_gene: TRBD2; abundance: few; v_gene: TRBV5-4; j_gene: TRBJ2-5; CDR3aa: CASSLGGLAGRETQYF; CDR3nt: TGTGCCAGCAGCTTGGGGGGACTAGCGGGTCGAGAGACCCAGTACTTC
d_gene: TRBD2; abundance: NA; v_gene: TRBV6-4; j_gene: TRBJ2-2; CDR3aa: CASSDSSGSGSGELFF; CDR3nt: TGTGCCAGCAGTGACTCTAGCGGGAGTGGTTCCGGGGAGCTGTTTTTT
d_gene: TRBD2; abundance: NA; v_gene: TRBV5-1; j_gene: TRBJ2-1; CDR3aa: CASSPGATSGYNEQFF; CDR3nt: TGCGCCAGCAGCCCAGGGGCGACTAGCGGATACAATGAGCAGTTCTTC
d_gene: NA; abundance: NA; v_gene: TRBV10-3; j_gene: TRBJ2-5; CDR3aa: CAISGNYLLEETQYF; CDR3nt: TGTGCCATCAGTGGGAACTACCTTCTGGAAGAGACCCAGTACTTC
d_gene: TRBD2; abundance: NA; v_gene: TRBV25-1; j_gene: TRBJ2-1; CDR3aa: CASSDLATSSEQFF; CDR3nt: TGTGCCAGCAGTGACCTAGCGACTAGCAGTGAGCAGTTCTTC
d_gene: NA; abundance: NA; v_gene: TRBV14; j_gene: TRBJ2-4; CDR3aa: CASSHGGPNIQYF; CDR3nt: TGTGCCAGCAGCCACGGCGGTCCAAACATTCAGTACTTC
d_gene: TRBD1; abundance: NA; v_gene: TRBV7-9; j_gene: TRBJ1-2; CDR3aa: CASSLKGQGAIGYTF; CDR3nt: TGTGCCAGCAGCTTAAAGGGACAGGGGGCGATTGGCTACACCTTC